This entry is about one TCR beta chain. The table came from immunoSEQ multiplex PCR; TCRdb's copy has only in-frame clones and leaves some out. This table holds around 310,000 clones, about 90% found once. These data belong to a study of blood T cell repertoires in COVID-19. V lost 4 bases, J lost 1 base, and 8 bases lay in between. The CDR3 loop spans 13 amino acids. Germline CDR1 SGHRS, CDR2 YFSETQ. Sequenced sample: peripheral blood. The rearrangement links TRBV5-1 to TRBJ1-2; weak D call: TRBD1 (5 bases). This clonotype was sampled from a woman aged 40 to 50 with COVID-19, enrolled during active disease. The CDR3 spells CASSRGSNYGYTF. The CDR3 nucleotides read TGCGCCAGCAGCCGGGGGAGTAACTATGGCTACACCTTC.